This T cell receptor beta chain was sequenced in a study of tumour-infiltrating T cells in Burkitt lymphoma. The wider study: The Burkitt lymphoma cohort spanned all epidemiological subtypes. Overall and progression-free survival were predicted by productive clonality.

Remarks on this clone: Its antigen remains unknown.

The CDR3 loop spans 13 amino acids. The ends were cut back, 8 bases at V and 2 bases at J, with 11 bases in the middle. Germline lookup yields CDR1 ENHRY and CDR2 SYGVKD. The assay was immunoSEQ multiplex PCR, and TCRdb's table has in-frame clones only and misses some. The sample has thousands of clones, about 83% seen once. Findings and limits, study-wide: Several public clonotypes recurred in numerous Burkitt lymphoma patients.

The genes are TRBV10-3 and TRBJ2-3, with D unresolved. Material: tumor tissue. The TCR was taken from a human donor with Burkitt lymphoma. CDR3 region: CAIRVENTDTQYF. The CDR3, as DNA: TGTGCCATCCGCGTAGAGAACACAGATACGCAGTATTTT.